A selection of T cell receptor beta chains follows, all from one sample in a study of blood T cell repertoires in COVID-19. Measured with immunoSEQ multiplex PCR; TCRdb has only the in-frame clones, and not every one. The sample holds 250,000 to 350,000 clones, about nine tenths seen once. What was sequenced was peripheral blood. The receptors derive from a woman aged 50 to 60 who had recovered from COVID-19. Each CDR3 is given without its conserved first and last residue.

V	J	CDR3
TRBV6-2/TRBV6-3	TRBJ2-2	ASSGLAGPPGELF
TRBV2	TRBJ2-2	ASSVGADTGELF
TRBV5-4	TRBJ1-6	ASSEGATYNSPLH
TRBV6-6	TRBJ2-2	ASTTGAHRSTGELF
TRBV9	TRBJ2-5	ASSASGKGETQY
TRBV30	TRBJ1-6	AWRSYRNSPLH
TRBV4-1	TRBJ2-3	ASSQGPGGAIDTQY
TRBV6-5	TRBJ1-1	ASSFDRGETEAF
TRBV7-2	TRBJ1-3	ASSFALSGNTIY
TRBV5-6	TRBJ2-1	ASRVFRERLSYNEQF
TRBV19	TRBJ2-1	ASKVGLAGVEQF
TRBV6-5	TRBJ2-7	ASTDRVYEQY
TRBV15	TRBJ1-2	ATSPHRAPKIYGYT
TRBV7-9	TRBJ2-7	ASSLGAVTGGFYEQY
TRBV27	TRBJ1-1	ASRNHGQGLNTEAF
TRBV2	TRBJ1-1	ASSLTADTEAF
TRBV2	TRBJ2-7	ASSAQGSYEQY
TRBV11-2	TRBJ1-2	ASSTMSSYGYT
TRBV19	TRBJ2-3	ASSITSGSTDTQY
TRBV30	TRBJ2-2	AWRKRGTVAAGELF
TRBV14	TRBJ1-2	ASSQDRMTGGGGYT
TRBV9	TRBJ1-1	ASSFKDSHGEAF
TRBV19	TRBJ1-5	ASSIYTSGPQH
TRBV4-3	TRBJ2-2	ASSLLPGGTGELF
TRBV5-5	TRBJ1-1	ASSLGQQVGTEAF
TRBV18	TRBJ1-1	ASSPLGQPLNTEAF
TRBV4-3	TRBJ2-1	ASSQEGARTSYNEQF
TRBV12-3/TRBV12-4	TRBJ2-5	ASGRGKETQY
TRBV5-1	TRBJ1-3	ASSSQGREDTIY
TRBV10-3	TRBJ2-2	ATTRTTDRPNTGELF
TRBV10-3	TRBJ1-1	AISEGEQVNTEAF
TRBV2	TRBJ1-1	ASSRGRREAF
TRBV28	TRBJ1-2	ASSLRGFYGYT